This is a list of T cell receptor beta chains from one sample in a study of T-cell memory formation after mild COVID-19. TCRdb processed the 5' RACE reads anew with MiXCR; each CDR3 protein has one entry. This sample has around 450,000 distinct CDR3 sequences, with approximately 24% found just once. Sequenced input: PBMCs or a T cell subset sorted from them (not recorded which). These receptors were taken from an adult woman who had mild COVID-19 (a few samples of this study predate the infection). Cell type and time point are not known. Both conserved end residues are part of each CDR3. Each record gives: CDR3 protein, CDR3 DNA, clone size, V gene, J gene, D gene. D genes are given only for firm matches. Some rows have no size entry. The others give once, few or many, or a class for an expanded clone.

CDR3: CASSSRGSDTEAFF
DNA: TGCGCCAGCAGTAGTCGGGGAAGTGACACTGAAGCTTTCTTT
size: few
V: TRBV5-1
J: TRBJ1-1
D: -

CDR3: CSSGSAGSQPQHF
DNA: TGCAGTTCGGGGAGTGCAGGGAGTCAGCCCCAGCATTTT
size: few
V: TRBV20-1
J: TRBJ1-5
D: -

CDR3: CASSFGGRRDTEAFF
DNA: TGTGCCAGCAGCTTCGGGGGGCGCAGGGACACTGAAGCTTTCTTT
size: few
V: TRBV7-2
J: TRBJ1-1
D: -

CDR3: CASSVGTGSTQYF
DNA: TGTGCCAGCAGCGTGGGAACAGGGAGTACGCAGTATTTT
size: -
V: TRBV9
J: TRBJ2-3
D: -

CDR3: CASSIFSTGTGLSPLHF
DNA: TGTGCCAGTAGTATTTTCTCCACCGGGACAGGGCTTTCACCCCTCCACTTT
size: -
V: TRBV19
J: TRBJ1-6
D: TRBD1

CDR3: CASSYLDGGTEAFF
DNA: TGTGCCAGCAGTTACTTGGACGGGGGTACTGAAGCTTTCTTT
size: -
V: TRBV6-5
J: TRBJ1-1
D: -

CDR3: CASSLGTEAFF
DNA: TGTGCCAGCAGTTTGGGCACTGAAGCTTTCTTT
size: many
V: TRBV12-3/TRBV12-4
J: TRBJ1-1
D: -

CDR3: CASSRGPGTEAFF
DNA: TGTGCCAGCAGCCGCGGACCGGGAACTGAAGCTTTCTTT
size: -
V: TRBV3-1
J: TRBJ1-1
D: -

CDR3: CASSVSGGNSPLHF
DNA: TGTGCCAGCAGTGTTTCTGGGGGCAATTCACCCCTCCACTTT
size: few
V: TRBV6-1
J: TRBJ1-6
D: -

CDR3: CASSLAGRVEQYF
DNA: TGCGCCAGCAGCTTGGCCGGCCGGGTCGAGCAGTACTTC
size: -
V: TRBV5-1
J: TRBJ2-7
D: -

CDR3: CAWSVAGLHEQFF
DNA: TGTGCCTGGAGTGTAGCGGGCCTCCATGAGCAGTTCTTC
size: -
V: TRBV30
J: TRBJ2-1
D: -

CDR3: CSASSGFYYGYTF
DNA: TGCAGTGCTAGTTCTGGATTTTACTATGGCTACACCTTC
size: -
V: TRBV20-1
J: TRBJ1-2
D: -

CDR3: CASSQKTSGNAYEQYF
DNA: TGTGCCAGCAGCCAGAAGACTAGCGGGAACGCCTACGAGCAGTACTTC
size: few
V: TRBV7-8
J: TRBJ2-7
D: TRBD2

CDR3: CASSLRRQGETQYF
DNA: TGTGCCAGCAGCTTGAGGAGACAGGGGGAGACCCAGTACTTC
size: -
V: TRBV7-2
J: TRBJ2-5
D: TRBD1

CDR3: CASSQRTGGRLVAFF
DNA: TGTGCCAGCAGTCAACGGACAGGGGGACGATTAGTGGCTTTCTTT
size: few
V: TRBV27
J: TRBJ1-1
D: TRBD1

CDR3: CASFNGGPGANVLTF
DNA: TGTGCCAGCTTTAACGGAGGTCCTGGGGCCAACGTCCTGACTTTC
size: -
V: TRBV6-1
J: TRBJ2-6
D: -

CDR3: CASRIRQETQYF
DNA: TGTGCCAGCAGGATCAGGCAAGAGACCCAGTACTTC
size: few
V: TRBV12-3/TRBV12-4
J: TRBJ2-5
D: -

CDR3: CAWSRDRRPFDSNQPQHF
DNA: TGTGCCTGGTCGAGGGACAGGCGCCCGTTCGATAGCAATCAGCCCCAGCATTTT
size: -
V: TRBV30
J: TRBJ1-5
D: TRBD1

CDR3: CASRVGGPTNYGYTF
DNA: TGTGCCAGCAGAGTAGGGGGGCCTACTAACTATGGCTACACCTTC
size: -
V: TRBV7-2
J: TRBJ1-2
D: -

CDR3: CASSQDLPGLAGFMDEQYF
DNA: TGCGCCAGCAGCCAAGATCTACCGGGACTAGCGGGATTTATGGACGAGCAGTACTTC
size: few
V: TRBV4-3
J: TRBJ2-7
D: TRBD2

CDR3: CASTSGDSYEQYF
DNA: TGTGCCAGTACTAGCGGGGACTCCTACGAGCAGTACTTC
size: few
V: TRBV6-2/TRBV6-3
J: TRBJ2-7
D: TRBD2

CDR3: CASSHGREEAFF
DNA: TGCGCCAGCAGCCATGGACGCGAGGAGGCTTTCTTT
size: few
V: TRBV5-1
J: TRBJ1-1
D: -

CDR3: CASSLAPGGSEQYF
DNA: TGTGCCAGCAGCCTAGCACCGGGTGGCAGCGAGCAGTACTTC
size: -
V: TRBV2
J: TRBJ2-7
D: -

CDR3: CASSQAAGGPLKTQYF
DNA: TGTGCCAGCAGCCAAGCGGCGGGAGGGCCCTTGAAGACCCAGTACTTC
size: few
V: TRBV3-1
J: TRBJ2-5
D: TRBD2

CDR3: CSSQVNYGYTF
DNA: TGCAGTTCTCAGGTTAACTATGGCTACACCTTC
size: -
V: TRBV29-1
J: TRBJ1-2
D: -

CDR3: CASSSGLGHETQYF
DNA: TGTGCCAGCAGCTCAGGACTGGGGCACGAGACCCAGTACTTC
size: few
V: TRBV7-3
J: TRBJ2-5
D: -

CDR3: CASSLALSLASTDTQYF
DNA: TGCGCCAGCAGCTTGGCTTTGAGCCTCGCTAGCACAGATACGCAGTATTTT
size: -
V: TRBV5-1
J: TRBJ2-3
D: -

CDR3: CASSGLAYREQYF
DNA: TGTGCCAGTAGTGGACTAGCATATCGCGAGCAGTACTTC
size: few
V: TRBV19
J: TRBJ2-7
D: TRBD2

CDR3: CASSFGDRVYGYTF
DNA: TGTGCCAGCAGCTTTGGGGACAGGGTCTATGGCTACACCTTC
size: once
V: TRBV7-9
J: TRBJ1-2
D: TRBD1

CDR3: CASSRIGSTIFRGSYEQYF
DNA: TGTGCCAGCAGCCGAATTGGGTCGACCATTTTCAGGGGGTCCTACGAGCAGTACTTC
size: -
V: TRBV21-1
J: TRBJ2-7
D: -

CDR3: CASMLTSGSIEQYF
DNA: TGTGCCAGCATGTTGACTAGCGGGAGTATCGAGCAGTACTTC
size: few
V: TRBV6-1
J: TRBJ2-7
D: TRBD2

CDR3: CASSLELGGSGINYGYTF
DNA: TGTGCCAGCAGCTTAGAATTGGGGGGGTCAGGGATTAACTATGGCTACACCTTC
size: -
V: TRBV7-6
J: TRBJ1-2
D: -

CDR3: CATSSQGYNEQFF
DNA: TGTGCCACCAGCAGTCAGGGTTACAATGAGCAGTTCTTC
size: few
V: TRBV15
J: TRBJ2-1
D: -

CDR3: CASSLIHTGELFF
DNA: TGTGCCAGCAGCTTAATCCACACCGGGGAGCTGTTTTTT
size: few
V: TRBV7-3
J: TRBJ2-2
D: -

CDR3: CSARDPQGRETQYF
DNA: TGCAGTGCTAGAGATCCGCAGGGTCGAGAGACCCAGTACTTC
size: -
V: TRBV20-1
J: TRBJ2-5
D: -

CDR3: CASSPQRDRVANYGYTF
DNA: TGTGCCAGCAGCCCTCAGAGGGACAGGGTAGCTAACTATGGCTACACCTTC
size: -
V: TRBV7-3
J: TRBJ1-2
D: TRBD1

CDR3: CATSRDGDYAEQFF
DNA: TGTGCCACCAGCAGAGATGGGGACTACGCTGAGCAGTTCTTC
size: -
V: TRBV15
J: TRBJ2-1
D: TRBD2

CDR3: CASSPITPGQGGNSPLHF
DNA: TGTGCCAGCTCACCGATTACCCCGGGACAGGGTGGAAATTCACCCCTCCACTTT
size: few
V: TRBV18
J: TRBJ1-6
D: TRBD1

CDR3: CASSHYNEQFF
DNA: TGTGCCAGCAGCCACTACAATGAGCAGTTCTTC
size: many
V: TRBV3-1
J: TRBJ2-1
D: -

CDR3: CASCVWGSNYGYTF
DNA: TGTGCCAGTTGTGTCTGGGGCAGTAACTATGGCTACACCTTC
size: few
V: TRBV19
J: TRBJ1-2
D: -

CDR3: CASSPRQGAGAFF
DNA: TGTGCCAGCAGCCCTCGACAGGGGGCGGGGGCTTTCTTT
size: once
V: TRBV9
J: TRBJ1-1
D: TRBD1

CDR3: CASSARTQDTQYF
DNA: TGTGCCAGTAGTGCGAGAACGCAGGATACGCAGTATTTT
size: -
V: TRBV19
J: TRBJ2-3
D: -

CDR3: CSHRSDTGELFF
DNA: TGCAGCCATCGATCGGACACCGGGGAGCTGTTTTTT
size: few
V: TRBV29-1
J: TRBJ2-2
D: -

CDR3: CASSQGASGAFF
DNA: TGTGCCAGCAGCCAAGGGGCAAGTGGGGCTTTCTTT
size: few
V: TRBV7-9
J: TRBJ1-1
D: -

CDR3: CASSPLSAGTGGEQYF
DNA: TGTGCCAGCTCACCTCTCTCGGCAGGCACGGGGGGCGAGCAGTACTTC
size: few
V: TRBV18
J: TRBJ2-7
D: TRBD2

CDR3: CASSQEGVYRGLSGAFF
DNA: TGTGCCAGCAGCCAAGAGGGAGTGTACCGGGGCCTAAGTGGGGCTTTCTTT
size: few
V: TRBV14
J: TRBJ1-1
D: -

CDR3: CSAREAVGGLYNEQFF
DNA: TGCAGTGCTAGAGAGGCCGTTGGAGGGCTCTACAATGAGCAGTTCTTC
size: few
V: TRBV20-1
J: TRBJ2-1
D: -

CDR3: CASSLGLAGHEQYF
DNA: TGTGCCAGCAGCTTGGGACTCGCGGGGCACGAGCAGTACTTC
size: few
V: TRBV7-8
J: TRBJ2-7
D: -

CDR3: CASKEAGVSSTDTQYF
DNA: TGCGCCAGCAAAGAAGCGGGAGTGTCTAGCACAGATACGCAGTATTTT
size: few
V: TRBV5-1
J: TRBJ2-3
D: TRBD2

CDR3: CASSLVGVEKAEAFF
DNA: TGTGCCAGCAGCTTAGTTGGGGTTGAGAAGGCTGAAGCTTTCTTT
size: -
V: TRBV11-3
J: TRBJ1-1
D: -

CDR3: CASSSARWASGMSPNEQFF
DNA: TGTGCCAGCAGCTCCGCTCGGTGGGCTAGCGGGATGTCGCCCAATGAGCAGTTCTTC
size: -
V: TRBV13
J: TRBJ2-1
D: TRBD2

CDR3: CSVGQGAIATEAFF
DNA: TGCAGCGTTGGACAGGGGGCTATCGCCACTGAAGCTTTCTTT
size: -
V: TRBV29-1
J: TRBJ1-1
D: TRBD1

CDR3: CASSTTGGYGIQYF
DNA: TGTGCCAGCAGTACCACAGGGGGCTACGGGATTCAGTACTTC
size: -
V: TRBV25-1
J: TRBJ2-4
D: TRBD1

CDR3: CASSLERGGPNEQFF
DNA: TGCGCCAGCAGCTTAGAGCGGGGGGGCCCCAATGAGCAGTTCTTC
size: -
V: TRBV5-1
J: TRBJ2-1
D: TRBD2